Listed below are T cell receptor beta chains from one sample, sequenced in a study of blood T cell repertoires in COVID-19. Repertoires were generated with immunoSEQ multiplex PCR, while TCRdb's copy carries only in-frame clones and drops some. Counted here are under 95,000 clones, around 80% occurring once; the ten biggest clones make up roughly 1.2%. Sample: peripheral blood. The receptor source for this set is a woman of 80 years or more with acute or convalescent COVID-19. The CDR3 runs from the conserved cysteine through the conserved F or W. A D gene is named only where the DNA matches it firmly. For some rows the clone size is stated as once, few or many, or as a class when expanded; others skip it.

V: TRBV27; D: TRBD2; J: TRBJ2-4; size: -; CDR3: CASRSLLAGGEDDKNIQYF; DNA: TGTGCCAGCAGGTCCCTACTAGCGGGGGGCGAGGACGACAAAAACATTCAGTACTTC
V: TRBV5-1; D: TRBD1; J: TRBJ1-2; size: -; CDR3: CASSWGTGGDGYTF; DNA: TGCGCCAGCAGCTGGGGTACAGGGGGAGATGGCTACACCTTC
V: TRBV5-1; D: TRBD1; J: TRBJ1-1; size: -; CDR3: CASSIRQGNTEAFF; DNA: TGCGCCAGCAGCATTAGACAGGGCAACACTGAAGCTTTCTTT
V: TRBV19; D: -; J: TRBJ2-1; size: -; CDR3: CASSIDRGNEQFF; DNA: TGTGCCAGTAGTATAGACCGGGGAAATGAGCAGTTCTTC
V: TRBV13; D: -; J: TRBJ2-7; size: -; CDR3: CASSERAGPSYEQYF; DNA: TGTGCCAGCAGCGAGAGGGCGGGACCCTCCTACGAGCAGTACTTC
V: TRBV28; D: -; J: TRBJ1-1; size: -; CDR3: CASSSAAVGGRTEAFF; DNA: TGTGCCAGCAGTTCCGCCGCGGTTGGAGGACGCACTGAAGCTTTCTTT
V: TRBV7-9; D: -; J: TRBJ2-3; size: -; CDR3: CASSSGSADTQYF; DNA: TGTGCCAGCAGCTCCGGGAGTGCAGATACGCAGTATTTT
V: TRBV28; D: -; J: TRBJ2-2; size: -; CDR3: CASSLPLGAAGELFF; DNA: TGTGCCAGCAGTTTGCCCCTGGGGGCGGCCGGGGAGCTGTTTTTT
V: TRBV7-3; D: TRBD1; J: TRBJ1-6; size: -; CDR3: CASSLTGTGDSPLHF; DNA: TGTGCCAGCAGTCTAACCGGGACAGGGGATTCACCCCTCCACTTT
V: TRBV5-1; D: TRBD1; J: TRBJ1-4; size: once; CDR3: CASSWGQVNEKLFF; DNA: TGCGCCAGCAGCTGGGGACAGGTTAATGAAAAACTGTTTTTT
V: TRBV7-9; D: -; J: TRBJ1-4; size: -; CDR3: CASSLVAAGQNEKLFF; DNA: TGTGCCAGCAGCTTGGTTGCGGCTGGCCAAAATGAAAAACTGTTTTTT
V: TRBV27; D: TRBD1; J: TRBJ2-7; size: -; CDR3: CASSRDRGYEQYF; DNA: TGTGCCAGCAGTCGGGACAGGGGCTACGAGCAGTACTTC
V: TRBV7-8; D: -; J: TRBJ1-3; size: -; CDR3: CASSTTGTASGNTIYF; DNA: TGTGCCAGCAGCACCACAGGGACGGCGTCTGGAAACACCATATATTTT
V: TRBV15; D: TRBD2; J: TRBJ2-3; size: once; CDR3: CATSSGTSGATDTQYF; DNA: TGTGCCACCAGCAGTGGAACTAGCGGGGCCACAGATACGCAGTATTTT
V: TRBV4-1; D: -; J: TRBJ1-2; size: -; CDR3: CASSQVNSDYGYTF; DNA: TGCGCCAGCAGCCAAGTAAACAGTGACTATGGCTACACCTTC
V: TRBV11-3; D: -; J: TRBJ2-1; size: -; CDR3: CASSLGRGSAEQFF; DNA: TGTGCCAGCAGCTTAGGCAGGGGAAGTGCTGAGCAGTTCTTC
V: TRBV2; D: -; J: TRBJ2-1; size: -; CDR3: CASSLNDFNEQFF; DNA: TGTGCCAGCAGTCTGAATGACTTCAATGAGCAGTTCTTC
V: TRBV19; D: TRBD1; J: TRBJ1-1; size: -; CDR3: CASSIRGTGGAEAFF; DNA: TGTGCCAGTAGTATTAGGGGGACAGGGGGAGCTGAAGCTTTCTTT
V: TRBV27; D: -; J: TRBJ1-6; size: few; CDR3: CASSLARGLTGNNSPLHF; DNA: TGTGCCAGCAGTTTAGCAAGAGGTTTAACAGGGAATAATTCACCCCTCCACTTT
V: TRBV29-1; D: -; J: TRBJ2-5; size: -; CDR3: CSVTVQQTQYF; DNA: TGCAGCGTGACAGTCCAACAGACCCAGTACTTC
V: TRBV5-1; D: -; J: TRBJ1-4; size: -; CDR3: CASSTGGRNEKLFF; DNA: TGCGCCAGCAGCACCGGAGGTAGGAATGAAAAACTGTTTTTT